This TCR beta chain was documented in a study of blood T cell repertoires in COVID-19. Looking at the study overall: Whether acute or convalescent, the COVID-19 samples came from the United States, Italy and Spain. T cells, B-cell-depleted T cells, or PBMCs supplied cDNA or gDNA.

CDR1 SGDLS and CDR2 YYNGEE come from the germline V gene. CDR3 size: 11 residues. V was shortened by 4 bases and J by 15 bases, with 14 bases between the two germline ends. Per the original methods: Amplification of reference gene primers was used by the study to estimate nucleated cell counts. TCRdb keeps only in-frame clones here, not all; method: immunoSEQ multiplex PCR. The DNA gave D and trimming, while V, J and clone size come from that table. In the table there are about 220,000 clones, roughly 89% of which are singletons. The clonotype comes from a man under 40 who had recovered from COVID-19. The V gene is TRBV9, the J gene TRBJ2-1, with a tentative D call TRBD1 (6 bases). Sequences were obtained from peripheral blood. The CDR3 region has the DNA TGTGCCAGCAGCCTTCCGGGACAACTGTTCTTC. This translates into CASSLPGQLFF.